This entry lists 15 T cell receptor beta chains sequenced from one sample in a study of CD8+ T cells in alopecia areata. The sequencing template was cDNA reverse transcribed from extracted RNA. The method was immunoSEQ multiplex PCR; TCRdb's version includes in-frame clones alone and lacks a portion of them. Of about 170,000 clones listed, about 70% are singletons. This material consisted of CD8+ T cells sorted from blood, taken at week 0. The receptors come from a human donor with alopecia areata.

The V and J genes are TRBV2 and TRBJ2-7; 12 nucleotides align to TRBD1. J lost 5 bases, V lost 8 bases, and 7 bases had no gene match. Germline V lookup: CDR1 SNHLY, CDR2 FYNNEI. The CDR3 is 14 amino acids. The DNA for the CDR3 is TGTGCCAGCTTTTTGGGGACAGGGGGCAACGAGCAGTACTTC. This codes for CASFLGTGGNEQYF.

The chain couples TRBV6-5 to TRBJ2-5; D is ambiguous. Between the trimmed V and J ends, which lost 0 bases and 5 bases, there was a span of 4 bases. CDR3 length: 12 amino acids. Germline V gene lookup returns CDR1 MNHEY and CDR2 SVGAGI. CDR3 residues: CASSYSTETQYF. The CDR3 DNA is TGTGCCAGCAGTTACTCGACCGAGACCCAGTACTTC.

The CDR3 protein is CASSLGTGYYEQYF. The CDR3 DNA reads as TGTGCCAGCAGCTTAGGGACAGGGTACTACGAGCAGTACTTC. The V and J genes are TRBV5-6 and TRBJ2-7; 9 bases match TRBD1. CDR1 SGHDT and CDR2 YYEEEE come from the germline V gene. With 2 bases clipped from V and 3 bases from J, the junction kept 3 bases outside the gene matches. The CDR3 spans 14 residues.

In this sample, this clone turned up a few times. The sample has other DNA sequences that encode this CDR3 too. The chain uses TRBV14 and TRBJ2-7; D ambiguous. V was clipped by 1 base and J by 4 bases, with 2 bases between them. The CDR3 loop spans 11 amino acids. In germline, CDR1 is SGHDN, CDR2 FVKESK. CDR3 in DNA: TGTGCCAGCAGCCAAGGGTACGAGCAGTACTTC. This translates into CASSQGYEQYF.

The chain is built from TRBV13 and TRBJ2-1; 14 bases match TRBD2. J was trimmed by 1 base and V by 5 bases; bases with no gene match: 7. The CDR3 has 18 residues. Germline V CDR1 and CDR2: PRHDT, FYEKMQ (reference sequence). The CDR3 loop is CASSAAGLAGGSYNEQFF. Here the CDR3 DNA reads TGTGCCAGCAGCGCGGCCGGACTAGCGGGGGGTTCCTACAATGAGCAGTTCTTC.

This chain connects TRBV7-9 to TRBJ1-1, with a weak D call TRBD1 (6 bases). The V end was cut by 3 bases, the J end by 8 bases, with 16 bases between. Germline V gives CDR1 SEHNR, CDR2 FQNEAQ (reference sequence). This CDR3 is 14 amino acids long. The CDR3 bases are TGTGCCAGCAGCTTCCCCGATACGGGACAAGAAGCTTTCTTT. This codes for CASSFPDTGQEAFF.

This chain joins TRBV2 and TRBJ1-1; 10 bases are shared with TRBD1. Unmatched junction bases numbered 2, after V lost 7 bases and J lost 3 bases. Germline-derived CDR1 and CDR2 are SNHLY and FYNNEI. The CDR3 extends over 13 amino acids. DNA of the CDR3: TGTGCCAGCAAGGACAGGGGGGACACTGAAGCTTTCTTT. It specifies CASKDRGDTEAFF.

The chain is built from TRBV23-1 and TRBJ2-7, with D perhaps matching TRBD1 (6 bases). TRBV23-1 is filed as an ORF, its function uncertain. V shed 3 bases and J shed 5 bases, with 20 bases lying between them. There are 16 residues in the CDR3. The CDR3 sequence: CASSQFRDILSHEQYF. The CDR3 DNA is TGCGCCAGCAGTCAGTTTAGGGACATATTAAGCCACGAGCAGTACTTC.

The chain is built from TRBV9 and TRBJ1-1; possible D gene TRBD1, 6 bases. V lost 4 bases and J lost 5, with 15 bases in between. The germline gives CDR1 SGDLS, CDR2 YYNGEE. The CDR3 extends over 14 amino acids. CDR3 residues: CASSPQGGGTEAFF. CDR3 nucleotides: TGTGCCAGCAGCCCCCAAGGGGGGGGAACTGAAGCTTTCTTT.

The CDR3 bases are TGCAGTGCAAAGCCCCAAGAGACCCAGTACTTC. Residues: CSAKPQETQYF. The V and J genes are TRBV20-1 and TRBJ2-5; D remains ambiguous. CDR1 is DFQATT, CDR2 SNEGSKA, per germline (reference sequence). V was clipped by 6 bases and J by 1 base, with 6 bases between them. The CDR3 spans 11 residues.

This chain uses TRBV11-2 with TRBJ1-1, with D unclear. Germline CDR1 and CDR2: SGHAT and FQNNGV. The ends were cut back, 5 bases at V and 4 bases at J, with 20 bases in the middle. This CDR3 contains 16 residues. Here the CDR3 DNA reads TGTGCCAGCAGCCTTACGTCCCCTCTGGGTAGCACTGAAGCTTTCTTT. The encoded protein is CASSLTSPLGSTEAFF.

The chain links TRBV6-1 to TRBJ2-3; 10 bases are shared with TRBD2. Per the germline V gene, CDR1 is MNHNS and CDR2 is SASEGT. The CDR3 is made up of 15 amino acids. The J segment lost 5 bases and the V segment lost 7 bases, leaving 9 bases of the junction unmatched. The CDR3 here is CASNPSGGAGDTQYF. The CDR3 nucleotides read TGTGCCAGCAACCCAAGCGGGGGGGCCGGAGATACGCAGTATTTT.

The chain joins TRBV25-1 to TRBJ1-2; tentatively, D is TRBD1 (5 bases). Germline V gives CDR1 MGHDK, CDR2 SYGVNS. This CDR3 has 13 residues. The V and J ends lost 3 bases and 4 bases respectively, with 9 bases between them. The CDR3 spells CASSDGDSYGYTF. Here the CDR3 DNA reads TGTGCCAGCAGTGACGGGGACTCCTATGGCTACACCTTC.

J is TRBJ1-4 and V is TRBV5-6, with D possibly TRBD1 on 5 matching bases. CDR1 is SGHDT and CDR2 is YYEEEE in the germline V gene. This CDR3 spans 16 amino acids. Trimming took 4 bases from V and 4 from J, leaving 17 bases between them. The DNA for the CDR3 is TGTGCCAGCAGCCCTGGGACGGCCGGAGGTAATGAAAAACTGTTTTTT. Protein sequence: CASSPGTAGGNEKLFF.

This rearrangement joins TRBV5-1 to TRBJ2-3; D remains unclear. This CDR3 is built from 13 residues. With 3 bases removed from V and 6 bases from J, the gap between germline ends came to 11 bases. Germline V gene data show CDR1 as SGHRS and CDR2 as YFSETQ. CDR3: CASSSRPVDTQYF. The CDR3 DNA is TGCGCCAGCAGCTCCCGACCAGTTGATACGCAGTATTTT.